This is a list of T cell receptor beta chains from one sample in a study of blood T cell repertoires in COVID-19. Libraries were prepared by immunoSEQ multiplex PCR; TCRdb keeps only in-frame clonotypes and omits some of them. The sample consists of tens of thousands of clones, about four fifths of them appearing once. The sequenced sample was peripheral blood. The receptors come from a woman aged 60-75 years with acute or convalescent COVID-19. CDR3s include the opening cysteine and the closing phenylalanine or tryptophan. D genes are given only for firm matches. Size is omitted from some rows. Given values are once, few, many or a class for expanded clones.

CATSDRSLDSPLGDTQYF,TGTGCCACCAGTGACCGCTCCCTTGACAGCCCACTCGGTGATACGCAGTATTTT,medium-sized,NA,TRBV24-1,TRBJ2-3
CASSYVVGAGYGYTF,TGTGCCAGCAGTTACGTGGTAGGGGCTGGCTATGGCTACACCTTC,NA,NA,TRBV6-5,TRBJ1-2
CASSYRDRGTDTQYF,TGTGCCAGCAGTTACAGGGACAGGGGTACAGATACGCAGTATTTT,NA,TRBD1,TRBV6-2/TRBV6-3,TRBJ2-3
CASSHSSGREEYF,TGTGCCAGCAGCCACTCGAGCGGTAGGGAAGAGTACTTC,NA,NA,TRBV3-1/TRBV3-2,TRBJ2-7
CATSDKGTRSGANVLTF,TGTGCCACCAGTGATAAGGGGACACGCTCTGGGGCCAACGTCCTGACTTTC,NA,NA,TRBV24-1,TRBJ2-6
CASSKLAGFEDTQYF,TGTGCCAGCAGCAAACTAGCGGGGTTTGAAGATACGCAGTATTTT,NA,TRBD2,TRBV7-8,TRBJ2-3
CASSAGGGYTF,TGTGCCAGCAGTGCGGGGGGTGGCTACACCTTC,few,NA,TRBV27,TRBJ1-2
CASSPRDRDYGYTF,TGTGCCAGCAGTCCCCGGGACAGAGACTATGGCTACACCTTC,few,TRBD1,TRBV6-6,TRBJ1-2
CASSYSWGEPNTEAFF,TGTGCCAGCAGTTACTCGTGGGGAGAACCGAACACTGAAGCTTTCTTT,NA,NA,TRBV6-2/TRBV6-3,TRBJ1-1
CASRRTGGYNSPLHF,TGTGCCAGCAGACGAACAGGGGGATATAATTCACCCCTCCACTTT,NA,TRBD1,TRBV6-1,TRBJ1-6
CASSFRGYNEQFF,TGTGCCAGCAGCTTTAGGGGTTACAATGAGCAGTTCTTC,NA,NA,TRBV7-2,TRBJ2-1